This TCR beta chain stems from a study of shared clonotypes between healthy human individuals. Whole-study context: The cohort had a couple of women and a few men, ages 18 to 49.

Remarks on this clone: Antigen unknown.

General study points: An anticipated effect of sequencing depth on clonotype sharing among donors was recognized.

Germline V gene lookup returns CDR1 MDHEN and CDR2 SYDVKM. The CDR3 sequence is 13 residues long. A CD45RA+ naive subset and a CD45RA-negative memory subset were split from CD4+ cells. Libraries were prepared by immunoSEQ multiplex PCR; TCRdb keeps only in-frame clonotypes and omits some of them. The sample contains some 500,000 clones, 96% of which appear only once. This TCR was sampled from a woman aged 25 to 39 in good health. Source material: naive CD4+ T cells sorted from blood. Subset meaning: CD45RA+ positively selected. The chain has TRBV28 and TRBJ2-5, with 8 positions matching TRBD1. The DNA matches TRBJ2-7 better at its end, which makes the J call doubtful. CDR3 loop: CASKGTGPYEQYF. Written as DNA, the CDR3 is TGTGCCAGCAAAGGGACAGGTCCCTACGAGCAGTACTTC.